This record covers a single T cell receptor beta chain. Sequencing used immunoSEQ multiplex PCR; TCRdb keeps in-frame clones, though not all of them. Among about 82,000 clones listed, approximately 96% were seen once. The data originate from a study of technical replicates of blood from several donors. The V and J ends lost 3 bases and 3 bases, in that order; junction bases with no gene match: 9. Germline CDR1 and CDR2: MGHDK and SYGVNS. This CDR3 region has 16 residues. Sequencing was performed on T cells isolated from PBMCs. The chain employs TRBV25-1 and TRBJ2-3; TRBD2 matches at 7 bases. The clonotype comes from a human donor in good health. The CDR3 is CASSERPGLRTDTQYF. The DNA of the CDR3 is TGTGCCAGCAGTGAGCGTCCGGGACTAAGAACAGATACGCAGTATTTT.